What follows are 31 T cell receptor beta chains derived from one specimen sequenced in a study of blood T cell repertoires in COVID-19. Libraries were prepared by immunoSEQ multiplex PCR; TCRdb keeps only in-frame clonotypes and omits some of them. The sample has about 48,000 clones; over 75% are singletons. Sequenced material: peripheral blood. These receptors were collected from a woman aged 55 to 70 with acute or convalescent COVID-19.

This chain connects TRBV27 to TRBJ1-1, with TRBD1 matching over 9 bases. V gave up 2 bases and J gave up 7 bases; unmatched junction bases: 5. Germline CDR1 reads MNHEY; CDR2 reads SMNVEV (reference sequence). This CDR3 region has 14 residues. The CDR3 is CASSLGDRAGEAFF. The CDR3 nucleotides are TGTGCCAGCAGTTTAGGGGACAGGGCCGGTGAAGCTTTCTTT.

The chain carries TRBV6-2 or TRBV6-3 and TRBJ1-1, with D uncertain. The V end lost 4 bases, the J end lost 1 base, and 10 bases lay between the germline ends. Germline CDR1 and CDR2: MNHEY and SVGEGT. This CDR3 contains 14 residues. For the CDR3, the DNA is TGTGCCAGCAGTTTCGGCGGGGAGAACACTGAAGCTTTCTTT. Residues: CASSFGGENTEAFF.

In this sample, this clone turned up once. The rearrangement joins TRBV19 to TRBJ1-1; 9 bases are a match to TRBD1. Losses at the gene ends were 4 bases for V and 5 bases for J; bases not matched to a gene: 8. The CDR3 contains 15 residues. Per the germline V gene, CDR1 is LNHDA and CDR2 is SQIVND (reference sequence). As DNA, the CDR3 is TGTGCCAGTAGTACACTGGACAGGGGAAAAACTGAAGCTTTCTTT. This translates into CASSTLDRGKTEAFF.

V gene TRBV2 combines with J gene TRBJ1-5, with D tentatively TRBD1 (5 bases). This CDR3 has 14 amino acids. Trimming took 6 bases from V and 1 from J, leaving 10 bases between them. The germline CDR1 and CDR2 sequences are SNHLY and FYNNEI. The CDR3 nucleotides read TGTGCCAGCAGGGGGCACGCCAGCAATCAGCCCCAGCATTTT. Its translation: CASRGHASNQPQHF.

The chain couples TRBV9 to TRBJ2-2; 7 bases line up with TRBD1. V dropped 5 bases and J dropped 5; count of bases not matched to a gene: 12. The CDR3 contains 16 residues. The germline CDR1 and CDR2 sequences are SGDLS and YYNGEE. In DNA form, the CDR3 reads TGTGCCAGCAGTCCCTTTTCCGGGACAGTAACCGGGGAGCTGTTTTTT. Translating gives CASSPFSGTVTGELFF. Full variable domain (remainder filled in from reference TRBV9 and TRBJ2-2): DSGVTQTPKHLITATGQRVTLRCSPRSGDLSVYWYQQSLDQGLQFLIQYYNGEERAKGNILERFSAQQFPDLHSELNLSSLELGDSALYFCASSPFSGTVTGELFFGEGSRLTVL.

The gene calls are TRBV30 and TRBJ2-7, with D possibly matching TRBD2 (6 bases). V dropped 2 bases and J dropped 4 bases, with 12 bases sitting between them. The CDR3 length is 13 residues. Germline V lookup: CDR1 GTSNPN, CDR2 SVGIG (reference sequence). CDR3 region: CAWSLEGPYEQYF. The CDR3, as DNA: TGTGCCTGGAGTCTGGAGGGGCCTTACGAGCAGTACTTC.

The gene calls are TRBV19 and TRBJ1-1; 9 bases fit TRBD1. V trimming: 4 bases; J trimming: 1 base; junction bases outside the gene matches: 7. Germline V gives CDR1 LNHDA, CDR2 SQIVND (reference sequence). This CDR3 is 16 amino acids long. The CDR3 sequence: CASSRRTGASNTEAFF. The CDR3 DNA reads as TGTGCCAGTAGTAGACGGACAGGGGCGTCGAACACTGAAGCTTTCTTT.

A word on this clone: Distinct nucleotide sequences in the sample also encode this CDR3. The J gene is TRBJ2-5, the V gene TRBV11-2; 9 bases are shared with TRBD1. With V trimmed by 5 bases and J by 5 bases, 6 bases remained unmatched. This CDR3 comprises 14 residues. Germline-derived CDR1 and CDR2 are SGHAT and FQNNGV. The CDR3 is CASSPTGGEETQYF. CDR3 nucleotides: TGTGCCAGCAGCCCTACAGGGGGCGAGGAGACCCAGTACTTC.

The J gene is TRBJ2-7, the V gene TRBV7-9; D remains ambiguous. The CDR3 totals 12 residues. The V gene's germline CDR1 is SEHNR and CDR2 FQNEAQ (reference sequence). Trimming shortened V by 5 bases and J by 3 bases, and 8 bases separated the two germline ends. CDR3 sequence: CASSPSGYEQYF. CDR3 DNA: TGTGCCAGCAGCCCCTCGGGCTACGAGCAGTACTTC.

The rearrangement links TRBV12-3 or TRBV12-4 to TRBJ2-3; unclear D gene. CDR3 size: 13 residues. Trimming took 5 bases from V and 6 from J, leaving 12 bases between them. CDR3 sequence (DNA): TGTGCCAGCAGTCGCTCGCGTCTGGATACGCAGTATTTT. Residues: CASSRSRLDTQYF.

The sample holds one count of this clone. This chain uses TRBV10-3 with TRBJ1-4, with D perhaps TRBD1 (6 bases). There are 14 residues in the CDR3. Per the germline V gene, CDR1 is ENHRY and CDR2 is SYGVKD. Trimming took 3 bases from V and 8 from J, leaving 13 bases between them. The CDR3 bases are TGTGCCATCAGTGATGAACAGGGAAGCGAAAAACTGTTTTTT. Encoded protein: CAISDEQGSEKLFF.

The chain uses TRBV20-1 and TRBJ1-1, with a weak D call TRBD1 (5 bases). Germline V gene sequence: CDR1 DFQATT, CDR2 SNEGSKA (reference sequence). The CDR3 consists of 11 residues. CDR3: CKGQGNTEAFF. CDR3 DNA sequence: TGCAAAGGGCAGGGGAACACTGAAGCTTTCTTT.

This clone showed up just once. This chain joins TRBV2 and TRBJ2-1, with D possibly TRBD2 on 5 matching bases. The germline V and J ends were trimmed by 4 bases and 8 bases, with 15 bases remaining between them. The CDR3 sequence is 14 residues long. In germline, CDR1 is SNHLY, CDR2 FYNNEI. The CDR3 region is CASSAGLASDEQFF. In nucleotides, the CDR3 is TGTGCCAGCAGTGCCGGGCTAGCATCGGATGAGCAGTTCTTC.

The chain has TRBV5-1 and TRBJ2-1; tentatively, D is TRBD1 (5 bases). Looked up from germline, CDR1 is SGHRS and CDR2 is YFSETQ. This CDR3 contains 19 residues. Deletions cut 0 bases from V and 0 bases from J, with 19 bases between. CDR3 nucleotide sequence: TGCGCCAGCAGCTTGGCTGTGACAGCACCTCCGAGCTCCTACAATGAGCAGTTCTTC. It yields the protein CASSLAVTAPPSSYNEQFF.

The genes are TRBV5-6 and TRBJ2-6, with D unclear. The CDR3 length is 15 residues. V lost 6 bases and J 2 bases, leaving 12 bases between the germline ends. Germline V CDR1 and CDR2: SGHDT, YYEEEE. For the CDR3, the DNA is TGTGCCAGCAAATTGAAGATAGCTGGGGCCAACGTCCTGACTTTC. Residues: CASKLKIAGANVLTF.

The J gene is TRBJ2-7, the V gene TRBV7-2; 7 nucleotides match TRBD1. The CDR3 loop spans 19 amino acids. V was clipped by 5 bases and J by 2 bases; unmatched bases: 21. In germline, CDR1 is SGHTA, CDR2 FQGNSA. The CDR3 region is CASSLLTSLTRDSTYEQYF. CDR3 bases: TGTGCCAGCAGCCTCCTTACAAGCCTAACCCGGGACAGTACCTACGAGCAGTACTTC.

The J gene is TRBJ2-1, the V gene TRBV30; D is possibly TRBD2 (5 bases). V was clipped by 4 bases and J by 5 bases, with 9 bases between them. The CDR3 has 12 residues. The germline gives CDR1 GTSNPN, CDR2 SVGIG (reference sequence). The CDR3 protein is CAWTLVDNEQFF. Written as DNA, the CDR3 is TGTGCCTGGACACTAGTAGACAATGAGCAGTTCTTC.

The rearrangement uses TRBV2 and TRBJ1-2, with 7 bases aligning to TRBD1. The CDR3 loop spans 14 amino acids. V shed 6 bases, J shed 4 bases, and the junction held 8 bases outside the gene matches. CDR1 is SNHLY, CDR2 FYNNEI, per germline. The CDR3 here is CASSEKTGPYGYTF. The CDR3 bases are TGTGCCAGCAGCGAAAAGACAGGGCCCTATGGCTACACCTTC. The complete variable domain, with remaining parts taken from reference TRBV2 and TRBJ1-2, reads EPEVTQTPSHQVTQMGQEVILRCVPISNHLYFYWYRQILGQKVEFLVSFYNNEISEKSEIFDDQFSVERPDGSNFTLKIRSTKLEDSAMYFCASSEKTGPYGYTFGSGTRLTVV.

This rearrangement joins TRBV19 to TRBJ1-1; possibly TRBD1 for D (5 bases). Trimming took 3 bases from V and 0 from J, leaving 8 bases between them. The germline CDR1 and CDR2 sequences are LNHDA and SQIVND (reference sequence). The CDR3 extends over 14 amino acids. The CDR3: CASSIRQMNTEAFF. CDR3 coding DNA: TGTGCCAGTAGTATTAGACAGATGAACACTGAAGCTTTCTTT.

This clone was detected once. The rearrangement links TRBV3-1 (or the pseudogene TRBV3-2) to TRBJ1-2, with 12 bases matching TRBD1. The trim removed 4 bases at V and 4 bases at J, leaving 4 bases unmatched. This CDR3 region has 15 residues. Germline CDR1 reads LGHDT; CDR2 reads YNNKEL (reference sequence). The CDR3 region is CASSRGTGGAYGYTF. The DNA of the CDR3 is TGTGCCAGCAGCCGAGGGACAGGGGGCGCCTATGGCTACACCTTC.

The CDR3 spells CAGSFLQGANQPQHF. The CDR3 DNA reads as TGTGCCGGTTCATTTTTACAGGGGGCAAATCAGCCCCAGCATTTT. This sequence joins TRBV2 and TRBJ1-5; 9 bases map to TRBD1. Germline V gives CDR1 SNHLY, CDR2 FYNNEI. The CDR3 runs to 15 residues. Trimming cost V 11 bases and J 4 bases; bases outside gene matches: 12.

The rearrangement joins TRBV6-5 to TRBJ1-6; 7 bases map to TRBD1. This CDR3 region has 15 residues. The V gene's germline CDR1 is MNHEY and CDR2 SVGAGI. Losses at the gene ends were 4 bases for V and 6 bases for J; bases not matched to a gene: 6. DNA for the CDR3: TGTGCCAGCAGTTGGAGGACAGGTGCTAATTCACCCCTCCACTTT. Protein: CASSWRTGANSPLHF.

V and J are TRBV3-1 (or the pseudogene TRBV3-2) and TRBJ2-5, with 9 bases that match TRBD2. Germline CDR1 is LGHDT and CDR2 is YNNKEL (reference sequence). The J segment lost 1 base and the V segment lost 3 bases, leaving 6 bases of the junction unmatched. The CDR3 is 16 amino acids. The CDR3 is CASSQGAGGFQETQYF. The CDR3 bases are TGTGCCAGCAGCCAGGGAGCGGGAGGATTCCAAGAGACCCAGTACTTC.

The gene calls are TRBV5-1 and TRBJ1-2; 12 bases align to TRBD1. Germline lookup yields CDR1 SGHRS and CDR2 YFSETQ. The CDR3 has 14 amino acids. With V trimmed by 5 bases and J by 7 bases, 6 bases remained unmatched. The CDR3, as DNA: TGCGCCAGCAGAACCGGGACAGGGGGCGGTGGCTACACCTTC. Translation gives CASRTGTGGGGYTF.

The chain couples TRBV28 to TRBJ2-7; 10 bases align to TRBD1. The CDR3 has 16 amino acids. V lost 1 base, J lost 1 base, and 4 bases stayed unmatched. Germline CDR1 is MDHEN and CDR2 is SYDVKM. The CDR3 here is CASSLFRGQGSYEQYF. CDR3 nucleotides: TGTGCCAGCAGTTTATTTAGGGGACAGGGGTCCTACGAGCAGTACTTC.

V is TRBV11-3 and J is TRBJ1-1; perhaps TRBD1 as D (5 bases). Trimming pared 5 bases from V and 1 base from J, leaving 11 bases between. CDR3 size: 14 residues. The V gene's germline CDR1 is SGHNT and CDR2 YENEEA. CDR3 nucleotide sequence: TGTGCCAGCAGCATCCCGACAGAGAACACTGAAGCTTTCTTT. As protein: CASSIPTENTEAFF.

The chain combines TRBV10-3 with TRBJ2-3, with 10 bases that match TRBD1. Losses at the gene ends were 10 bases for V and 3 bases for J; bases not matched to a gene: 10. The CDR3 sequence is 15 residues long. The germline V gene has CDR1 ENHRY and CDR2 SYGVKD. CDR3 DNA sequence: TGTGCCACGAAAACCGACAGGGGGCGGACAGATACGCAGTATTTT. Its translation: CATKTDRGRTDTQYF.

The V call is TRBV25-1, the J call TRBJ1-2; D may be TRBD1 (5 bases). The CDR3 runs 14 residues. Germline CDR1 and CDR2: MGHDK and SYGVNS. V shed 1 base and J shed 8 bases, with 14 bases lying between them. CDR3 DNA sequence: TGTGCCAGCAGTGAATGGCGCACAGGTAGGGGCTACACCTTC. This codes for CASSEWRTGRGYTF.

The CDR3 bases are TGTGCCAGCAGCTTCGGGGGAAAACAAGAGACCCAGTACTTC. Translation gives CASSFGGKQETQYF. The genes are TRBV6-5 and TRBJ2-5; possible D gene TRBD2, 6 bases. CDR3 size: 14 residues. The V gene's germline CDR1 is MNHEY and CDR2 SVGAGI. The V end was cut by 6 bases, the J end by 2 bases, with 13 bases between.

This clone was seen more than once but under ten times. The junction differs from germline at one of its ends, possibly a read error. The CDR3 nucleotides read TGTGCCAGCCAGGGCGACCCACTAACGCTCCATACCGCGTGCTTT. It codes for CASQGDPLTLHTACF. J is TRBJ1-1 and V is TRBV3-1 (or the pseudogene TRBV3-2), with D possibly matching TRBD1 (5 bases). Germline CDR1 reads LGHDT; CDR2 reads YNNKEL (reference sequence). The CDR3 is 15 amino acids.

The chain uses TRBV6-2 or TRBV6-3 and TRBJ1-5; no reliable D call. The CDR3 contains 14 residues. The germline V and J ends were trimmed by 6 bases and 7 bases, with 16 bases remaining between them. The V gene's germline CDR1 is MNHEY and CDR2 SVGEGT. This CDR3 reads CASSIPEVSQPQHF. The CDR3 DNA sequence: TGTGCCAGCAGCATCCCCGAGGTTTCGCAGCCCCAGCATTTT.